The clone carrying this T cell receptor (beta chain) has more than one count but fewer than ten. Its antigen is undetermined. The sample originates from a study of response to subunit inactivated influenza vaccine. TCRdb itself ran the RT-PCR reads through MiXCR, one entry per CDR3 protein. The table has 490,000 or so distinct CDR3 sequences, 7.6% seen once. The V gene end was trimmed by 5 bases and the J gene end by 4 bases; junction bases not matched to a gene: 2. Germline CDR1 and CDR2: SEHNR and FQNEAQ (reference sequence). The length of the CDR3 is 14 residues. Study outcomes and limitations: Only a handful of new T cells, the authors suggested, are recruited with each seasonal influenza vaccination.

This TCR came from a man aged 45 to 75 who received an inactivated influenza vaccine. The sequencing used PBMCs from blood, collected 23 to 25 months after vaccination. This rearrangement joins TRBV7-9 to TRBJ1-3; 10 nucleotides agree with TRBD1. CDR3 amino acids: CASSQDRGGNTIYF. Here the CDR3 DNA reads TGTGCCAGCAGCCAGGACAGGGGGGGAAACACCATATATTTT.